Listed below are T cell receptor beta chains from one sample, sequenced in a study of CD8 T cells in Susac syndrome. TCRdb re-derived calls from the immunoSEQ multiplex PCR reads in MiXCR, one entry per CDR3 protein. Seen here are more than 55,000 distinct CDR3 sequences, 96% observed once, and the top ten hold 0.095% to 0.13%. The sample comprised CD4+ T cells from PBMCs. The receptors stem from a human donor with multiple sclerosis. The CDR3 runs from the conserved cysteine through the conserved F or W. D genes are given only for firm matches. For some rows the clone size is stated as once, few or many, or as a class when expanded; others skip it.

TRBJ2-3 | . | TRBV5-1 | . | CASSPEWGTDTQYF | TGCGCCAGCAGCCCCGAATGGGGCACAGATACGCAGTATTTT
TRBJ2-7 | . | TRBV3-1 | . | CASSPYRDSEQYF | TGTGCCAGCAGCCCGTACAGGGATTCCGAGCAGTACTTC
TRBJ1-5 | . | TRBV30 | . | CAWSVQGEPQHF | TGTGCCTGGAGTGTACAGGGTGAGCCCCAGCATTTT
TRBJ2-1 | . | TRBV5-1 | . | CASSLASAEGYNEQFF | TGCGCCAGCAGCTTGGCTTCAGCTGAGGGGTACAATGAGCAGTTCTTC
TRBJ2-7 | . | TRBV9 | TRBD2 | CASSTGTSNEQYF | TGTGCCAGCAGCACCGGGACTAGCAACGAGCAGTACTTC
TRBJ1-5 | few | TRBV27 | . | CASSSNNQPQHF | TGTGCCAGCAGTTCAAACAATCAGCCCCAGCATTTT
TRBJ1-5 | . | TRBV12-3/TRBV12-4 | . | CASSPSGSQNQPQHF | TGTGCCAGCAGTCCGAGTGGCAGTCAGAATCAGCCCCAGCATTTT
TRBJ2-1 | . | TRBV10-3 | TRBD2 | CAISKVSGGGSTYNEQFF | TGTGCCATCAGTAAGGTTTCTGGCGGGGGGAGTACCTACAATGAGCAGTTCTTC
TRBJ2-5 | . | TRBV7-2 | TRBD1 | CASSLTGEWETQYF | TGTGCCAGCAGCTTAACAGGGGAGTGGGAGACCCAGTACTTC
TRBJ2-1 | . | TRBV6-6 | . | CASSYGGDTYNEQFF | TGTGCCAGCAGTTATGGCGGGGATACCTACAATGAGCAGTTCTTC
TRBJ2-7 | . | TRBV7-3 | TRBD1 | CASSLNGQGAFGEQYF | TGTGCCAGCAGCTTAAATGGCCAGGGGGCTTTCGGCGAGCAGTACTTC
TRBJ1-1 | once | TRBV4-1 | . | CASSQWMGGWAAFF | TGCGCCAGCAGCCAGTGGATGGGGGGCTGGGCGGCTTTCTTT
TRBJ1-5 | . | TRBV7-8 | . | CASSFGQYSNQPQHF | TGTGCCAGCAGCTTCGGGCAGTATAGCAATCAGCCCCAGCATTTT
TRBJ2-5 | . | TRBV5-6 | TRBD2 | CASSLYLAGGQETQYF | TGTGCCAGCAGCTTGTATCTAGCGGGGGGTCAAGAGACCCAGTACTTC
TRBJ2-5 | few | TRBV7-2 | TRBD1 | CASSVGQAEPQTQYF | TGTGCCAGCAGCGTGGGACAGGCCGAACCTCAGACCCAGTACTTC
TRBJ2-5 | . | TRBV6-2/TRBV6-3 | . | CASNIHRWDSMSGQETQYF | TGTGCCAGCAACATACACAGGTGGGATTCTATGAGCGGGCAAGAGACCCAGTACTTC
TRBJ2-1 | . | TRBV2 | TRBD1 | CASSELGQGLNEQFF | TGTGCCAGCAGTGAATTGGGACAGGGGTTGAATGAGCAGTTCTTC
TRBJ2-1 | . | TRBV7-2 | . | CASSQRALSLNEQFF | TGTGCCAGCAGCCAGAGGGCACTCTCCCTCAATGAGCAGTTCTTC
TRBJ2-1 | . | TRBV5-4 | . | CASSLDASRNEQFF | TGTGCCAGCAGCTTGGATGCTAGCAGGAATGAGCAGTTCTTC
TRBJ2-7 | . | TRBV7-2 | TRBD1 | CASSLGGTGIGEQYF | TGTGCCAGCAGCTTAGGAGGGACAGGAATCGGCGAGCAGTACTTC